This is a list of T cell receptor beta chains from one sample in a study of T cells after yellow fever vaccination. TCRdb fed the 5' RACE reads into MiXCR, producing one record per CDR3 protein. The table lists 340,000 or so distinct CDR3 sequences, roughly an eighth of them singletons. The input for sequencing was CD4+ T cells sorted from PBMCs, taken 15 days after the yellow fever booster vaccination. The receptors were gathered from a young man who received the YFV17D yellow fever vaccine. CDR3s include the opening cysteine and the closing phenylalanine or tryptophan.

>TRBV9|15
CAGSPGGMFQETQYF
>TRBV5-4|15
CASSLKGIHTDTQYF
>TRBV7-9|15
CASSPPGAFNEKLFF
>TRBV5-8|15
CASSLLFRSNEKLFF
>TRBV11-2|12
CASSLDRETQYF
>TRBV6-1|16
CASSTRDRGRPDTQYF
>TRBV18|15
CASSLSGTGAYEQYF
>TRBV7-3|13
CASSLQENTEAFF
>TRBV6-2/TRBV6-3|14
CASSYSQGGNIQYF
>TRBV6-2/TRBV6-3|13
CASSRTANYGYTF
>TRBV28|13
CASSSIRTGKQFF
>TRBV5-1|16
CASGQLAGGSQETQYF
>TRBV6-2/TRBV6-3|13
CASSYGGFQPQHF
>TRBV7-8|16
CASSSQRIGLSYEQYF
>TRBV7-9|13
CASSLSGAEKLFF